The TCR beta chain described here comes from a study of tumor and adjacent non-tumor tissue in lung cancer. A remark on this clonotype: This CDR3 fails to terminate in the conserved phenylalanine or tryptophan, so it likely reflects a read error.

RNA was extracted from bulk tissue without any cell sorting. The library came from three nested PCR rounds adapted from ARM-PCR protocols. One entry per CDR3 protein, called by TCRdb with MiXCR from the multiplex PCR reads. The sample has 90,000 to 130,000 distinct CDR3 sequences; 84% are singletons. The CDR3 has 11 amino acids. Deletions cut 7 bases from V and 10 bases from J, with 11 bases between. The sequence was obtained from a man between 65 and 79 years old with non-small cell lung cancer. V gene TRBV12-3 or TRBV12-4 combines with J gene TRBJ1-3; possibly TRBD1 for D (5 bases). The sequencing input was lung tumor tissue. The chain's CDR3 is CASIRGKTIYL. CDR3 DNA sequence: TGTGCCAGCATAAGGGGCAAGACCATATATCTT.